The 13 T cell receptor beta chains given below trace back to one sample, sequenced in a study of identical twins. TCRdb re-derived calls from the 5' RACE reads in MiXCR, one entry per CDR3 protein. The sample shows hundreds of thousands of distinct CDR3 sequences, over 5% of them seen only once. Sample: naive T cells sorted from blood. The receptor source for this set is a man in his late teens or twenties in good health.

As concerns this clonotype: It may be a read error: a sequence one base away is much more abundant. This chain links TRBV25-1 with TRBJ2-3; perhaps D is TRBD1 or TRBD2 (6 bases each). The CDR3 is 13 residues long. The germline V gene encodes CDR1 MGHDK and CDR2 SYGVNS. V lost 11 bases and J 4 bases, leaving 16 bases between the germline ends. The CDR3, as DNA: TGTGCCGACCTTTATAGGGGGGCAGATACGCAGTATTTT. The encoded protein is CADLYRGADTQYF.

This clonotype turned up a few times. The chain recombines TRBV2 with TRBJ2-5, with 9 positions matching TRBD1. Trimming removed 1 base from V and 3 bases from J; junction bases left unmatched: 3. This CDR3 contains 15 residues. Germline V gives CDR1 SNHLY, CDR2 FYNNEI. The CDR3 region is CASSEGGTGKETQYF. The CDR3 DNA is TGTGCCAGCAGTGAAGGAGGGACAGGGAAAGAGACCCAGTACTTC.

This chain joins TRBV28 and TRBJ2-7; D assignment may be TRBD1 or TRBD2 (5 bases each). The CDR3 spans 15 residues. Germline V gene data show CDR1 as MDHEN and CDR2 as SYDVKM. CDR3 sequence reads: CASSNTGTASSTRIV. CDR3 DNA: TGTGCCAGCAGTAATACCGGGACCGCCAGTAGTACGCGTATCGTC.

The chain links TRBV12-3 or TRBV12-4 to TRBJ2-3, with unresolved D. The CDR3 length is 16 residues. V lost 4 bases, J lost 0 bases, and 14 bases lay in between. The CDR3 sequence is CASSSWSANSTDTQYF. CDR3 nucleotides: TGTGCCAGCAGTTCTTGGTCAGCTAACAGCACAGATACGCAGTATTTT.

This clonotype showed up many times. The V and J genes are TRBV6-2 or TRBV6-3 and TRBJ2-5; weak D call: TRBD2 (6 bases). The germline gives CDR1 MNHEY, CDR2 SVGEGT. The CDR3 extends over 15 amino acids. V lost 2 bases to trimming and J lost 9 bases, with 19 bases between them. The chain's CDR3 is CASSYRSSGEAAQYF. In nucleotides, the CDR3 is TGTGCCAGCAGTTACCGGTCCAGTGGGGAGGCAGCCCAGTACTTC.

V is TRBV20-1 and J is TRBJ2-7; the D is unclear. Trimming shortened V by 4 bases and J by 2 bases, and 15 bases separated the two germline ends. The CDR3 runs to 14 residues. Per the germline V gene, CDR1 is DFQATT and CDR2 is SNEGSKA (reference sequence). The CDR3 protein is CSAKKPDNAYEQYF. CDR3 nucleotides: TGCAGTGCTAAGAAACCCGACAATGCCTACGAGCAGTACTTC.

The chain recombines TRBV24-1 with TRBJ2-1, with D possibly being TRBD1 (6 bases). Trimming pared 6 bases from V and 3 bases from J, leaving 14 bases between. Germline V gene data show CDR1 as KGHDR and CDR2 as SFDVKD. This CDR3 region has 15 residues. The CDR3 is CATSSRGSSYNEQFF. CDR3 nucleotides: TGTGCCACCAGTTCCAGGGGATCCAGCTACAATGAGCAGTTCTTC.

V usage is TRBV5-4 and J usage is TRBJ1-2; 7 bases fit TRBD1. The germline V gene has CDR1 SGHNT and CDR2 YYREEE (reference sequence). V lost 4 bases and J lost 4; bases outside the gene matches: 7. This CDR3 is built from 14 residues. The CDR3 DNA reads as TGTGCCAGCAGCCCACCGGGACAGTCCTATGGCTACACCTTC. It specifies CASSPPGQSYGYTF.

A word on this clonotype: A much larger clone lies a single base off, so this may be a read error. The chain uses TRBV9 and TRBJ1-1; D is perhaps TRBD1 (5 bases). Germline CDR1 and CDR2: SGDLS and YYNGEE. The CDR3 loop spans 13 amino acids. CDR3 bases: TGTGCCAGCAGCGTAGGACAGCACACTGAAACTTTCTTT. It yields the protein CASSVGQHTETFF.

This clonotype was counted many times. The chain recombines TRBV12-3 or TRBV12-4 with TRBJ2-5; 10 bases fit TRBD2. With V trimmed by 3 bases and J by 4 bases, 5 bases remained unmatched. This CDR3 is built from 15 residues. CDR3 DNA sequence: TGTGCCAGCAGTTTCGGGACTAGCGCTTTAGAGACCCAGTACTTC. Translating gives CASSFGTSALETQYF.

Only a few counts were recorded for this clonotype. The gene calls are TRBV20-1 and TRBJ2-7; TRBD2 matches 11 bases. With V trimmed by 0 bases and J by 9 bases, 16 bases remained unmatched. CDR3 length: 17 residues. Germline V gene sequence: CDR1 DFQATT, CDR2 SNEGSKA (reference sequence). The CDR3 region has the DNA TGCAGTGCTAGAGATCCGAAACCCTTTAGCGGGAGGGTCGTGCAGTACTTC. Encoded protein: CSARDPKPFSGRVVQYF.

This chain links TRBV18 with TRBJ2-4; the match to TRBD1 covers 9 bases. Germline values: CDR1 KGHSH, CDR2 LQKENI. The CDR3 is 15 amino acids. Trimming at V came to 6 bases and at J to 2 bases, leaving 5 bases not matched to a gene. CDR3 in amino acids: CASSPGQGSKNIQYF. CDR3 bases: TGTGCCAGCTCGCCGGGACAGGGATCCAAAAACATTCAGTACTTC.

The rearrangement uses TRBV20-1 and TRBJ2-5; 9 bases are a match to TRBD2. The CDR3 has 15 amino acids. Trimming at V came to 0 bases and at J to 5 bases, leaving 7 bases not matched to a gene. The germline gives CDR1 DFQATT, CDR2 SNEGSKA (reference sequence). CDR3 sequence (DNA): TGCAGTGCTAGAGATGGACGGCTAGCGGGGGAGACCCAGTACTTC. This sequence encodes CSARDGRLAGETQYF.